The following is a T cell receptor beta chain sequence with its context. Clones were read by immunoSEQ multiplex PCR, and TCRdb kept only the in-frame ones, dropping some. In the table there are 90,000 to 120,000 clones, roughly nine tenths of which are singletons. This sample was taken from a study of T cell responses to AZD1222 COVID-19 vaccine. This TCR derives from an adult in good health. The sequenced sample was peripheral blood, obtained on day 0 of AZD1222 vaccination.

CDR3 DNA: TGTGCCAGCGGCTCCAGCGGGAGGCTCAACACAGATACGCAGTATTTT. Residues: CASGSSGRLNTDTQYF. This chain connects TRBV27 to TRBJ2-3; 9 bases line up with TRBD2. The germline V gene encodes CDR1 MNHEY and CDR2 SMNVEV (reference sequence). The CDR3 is 16 amino acids. The V segment lost 8 bases and the J segment 2 bases; nucleotides outside the gene matches: 11.